A selection of T cell receptor beta chains follows, all from one sample in a study of PD-1 blockade in mismatch repair-deficient tumors. Measured with immunoSEQ multiplex PCR; TCRdb has only the in-frame clones, and not every one. The table has approximately 50,000 clones, around 80% seen once. The material was peripheral blood, obtained 4 weeks after starting pembrolizumab. The receptors were gathered from an adult with mismatch repair-deficient cancer. The CDR3 runs from the conserved cysteine through the conserved F or W. The listing skips clone size in some rows; elsewhere it reads once, few, many or a size class.

j_call clone_size v_call cdr3_aa
TRBJ2-7 once TRBV29-1 CSVGEKGSYEQYF
TRBJ1-3 few TRBV29-1 CSVGETEAGNTIYF
TRBJ1-2 NA TRBV4-1 CASSQVETARTSNYGYTF
TRBJ2-3 NA TRBV7-2 CASSLQGATDTQYF
TRBJ2-1 NA TRBV13 CASTTDWKNNEQFF
TRBJ2-1 NA TRBV7-9 CASSASGSTYNEQFF
TRBJ1-5 NA TRBV19 CASSLGTRRQPQHF
TRBJ2-7 NA TRBV6-1 CASTNRDIPYEQYF
TRBJ2-1 NA TRBV9 CASSVREGGVNSYNEQFF
TRBJ2-6 NA TRBV19 CASSMATATSGANVLTF
TRBJ1-5 NA TRBV10-3 CAISERQGGNQPQHF
TRBJ2-5 once TRBV13 CASTPGQGETQYF
TRBJ2-1 once TRBV19 CASSMWEGGNEQFF
TRBJ1-1 NA TRBV28 CASIPSHGTEAFF
TRBJ2-5 NA TRBV30 CAWSRQDKETQYF
TRBJ2-7 NA TRBV19 CASSPEGGWPRTYEQYF
TRBJ2-7 NA TRBV11-2 CASSSRGLAGDIEQYF
TRBJ2-3 NA TRBV7-9 CASSRLRDTDTQYF
TRBJ1-4 NA TRBV19 CASSIAGGSNEKLFF
TRBJ1-5 NA TRBV6-1 CASTLLGNQPQHF
TRBJ2-2 NA TRBV4-3 CASSRQNTGELFF
TRBJ2-6 NA TRBV27 CASSSPGFGGSGANVLTF
TRBJ1-3 NA TRBV15 CATSREARPGNTIYF
TRBJ2-5 NA TRBV4-1 CASSQERGAGAYQETQYF
TRBJ1-2 once TRBV19 CASSNTGTGHGYTF
TRBJ1-3 NA TRBV9 CASSVGQERGPAGNTIYF
TRBJ1-1 once TRBV7-6 CASSPTGQGGNTEAFF
TRBJ2-7 NA TRBV7-2 CASSPRQGGSYEQYF
TRBJ2-1 NA TRBV19 CASSRSSGPPSNEQFF
TRBJ2-3 NA TRBV7-2 CASSRTSGDSTDTQYF
TRBJ2-1 NA TRBV6-5 CASRGWQDSNNEQFF
TRBJ2-7 few TRBV4-1 CASSQVAGVSLNEQYF
TRBJ1-1 NA TRBV29-1 CSGVTGDTEAFF
TRBJ2-1 NA TRBV20-1 CSADGHNEQFF
TRBJ1-3 NA TRBV7-9 CASSLFAGNTIYF
TRBJ1-1 NA TRBV5-6 CASSLSPNTEAFF